These 21 T cell receptor beta chains originate from one sample sequenced in a study of PD-L1 blockade in urothelial cancer. The protocol was immunoSEQ multiplex PCR, while the TCRdb copy is restricted to in-frame clones and leaves out a portion. The profile shows tens of thousands of clones, 84% of them singletons. This specimen was PBMCs, taken around atezolizumab (anti-PD-L1) treatment. The receptors derive from a man between 65 and 80 years old with urothelial cancer.

The chain recombines TRBV28 with TRBJ1-1; D unclear. Looked up from germline, CDR1 is MDHEN and CDR2 is SYDVKM. This CDR3 has 12 residues. Trimming removed 3 bases from V and 6 bases from J, with 8 bases in between. CDR3 protein: CASSFMGSEAFF. Here the CDR3 DNA reads TGTGCCAGCAGTTTCATGGGCTCTGAAGCTTTCTTT.

This clone was seen once. The chain joins TRBV10-1 to TRBJ2-3; 9 bases line up with TRBD1. The junction had 7 bases not matched to a gene; V was cut back by 5 bases and J by 4 bases. The CDR3 runs 15 residues. Per the germline V gene, CDR1 is WNHNN and CDR2 is SYGVQD (reference sequence). DNA for the CDR3: TGCGCCAGCAGTAAAACAGGGGGCGTCGCAGATACGCAGTATTTT. This encodes CASSKTGGVADTQYF.

This clone has only a few counts. This chain joins TRBV11-2 and TRBJ2-7; TRBD1 is a possible D gene (6 bases). With 5 bases removed from V and 6 bases from J, the gap between germline ends came to 20 bases. The CDR3 has 15 amino acids. CDR1 is SGHAT and CDR2 is FQNNGV in the germline V gene. The CDR3: CASSVGGGGQLEQYF. The CDR3 DNA sequence: TGTGCCAGCAGCGTTGGGGGCGGCGGTCAACTCGAGCAGTACTTC. Complete variable domain (other parts from reference TRBV11-2 and TRBJ2-7): EAGVAQSPRYKIIEKRQSVAFWCNPISGHATLYWYQQILGQGPKLLIQFQNNGVVDDSQLPKDRFSAERLKGVDSTLKIQPAKLEDSAVYLCASSVGGGGQLEQYFGPGTRLTVT.

The chain employs TRBV7-3 and TRBJ2-3; 10 bases line up with TRBD2. The trim removed 5 bases at V and 5 bases at J, leaving 7 bases unmatched. Germline assignment: CDR1 SGHTA and CDR2 FQGTGA. This CDR3 has 15 amino acids. CDR3 bases: TGTGCCAGCAGCCAGGGTAGCGGGAGGATAGATACGCAGTATTTT. Its translation: CASSQGSGRIDTQYF.

The chain recombines TRBV27 with TRBJ2-7; 13 bases are a match to TRBD2. With V trimmed by 4 bases and J by 4 bases, 7 bases remained unmatched. The CDR3 sequence is 16 residues long. The germline gives CDR1 MNHEY, CDR2 SMNVEV (reference sequence). The CDR3 nucleotides read TGTGCCAGCAGTTCCCCCGGGACTAGCGGGAAATACGAGCAGTACTTC. Encoded protein: CASSSPGTSGKYEQYF.

V and J are TRBV30 and TRBJ1-1; possibly TRBD1 for D (5 bases). Trimming removed 5 bases at V and 1 base at J, with 8 bases between. This CDR3 has 12 residues. Germline CDR1 GTSNPN, CDR2 SVGIG (reference sequence). The CDR3 protein is CAWGDSNTEAFF. CDR3 DNA sequence: TGTGCCTGGGGGGACTCGAACACTGAAGCTTTCTTT. Supplemented by reference TRBV30 and TRBJ1-1, the full variable domain reads SQTIHQWPATLVQPVGSPLSLECTVEGTSNPNLYWYRQAAGRGLQLLFYSVGIGQISSEVPQNLSASRPQDRQFILSSKKLLLSDSGFYLCAWGDSNTEAFFGQGTRLTVV.

V is TRBV29-1 and J is TRBJ2-3, with 9 bases matching TRBD2. Germline V gene sequence: CDR1 SQVTM, CDR2 ANQGSEA. This CDR3 comprises 17 residues. The J segment lost 6 bases and the V segment lost 2 bases, leaving 15 bases of the junction unmatched. Here the CDR3 reads CSVEKTSGWSLEDTQYF. CDR3 in DNA: TGCAGCGTTGAAAAAACTAGCGGGTGGTCCCTTGAGGATACGCAGTATTTT.

The rearrangement uses TRBV28 and TRBJ2-3; D is unresolved. Trimming stripped 7 bases from V and 0 bases from J, with 11 bases between. The CDR3 runs to 14 residues. Germline CDR1 and CDR2: MDHEN and SYDVKM. CDR3 in DNA: TGTGCCAGCAAGATCGGCGGAAGCACAGATACGCAGTATTTT. This gives the protein CASKIGGSTDTQYF.

The V call is TRBV13, the J call TRBJ2-1; 7 nucleotides line up with TRBD2. Per the germline V gene, CDR1 is PRHDT and CDR2 is FYEKMQ (reference sequence). This CDR3 has 18 residues. J lost 5 bases, V lost 2 bases, and 15 bases had no gene match. The CDR3 region has the DNA TGTGCCAGCAGCTTACCGTCCCTAGCGGAAGGAAGGCACAATGAGCAGTTCTTC. Its protein product is CASSLPSLAEGRHNEQFF.

This sequence joins TRBV11-2 and TRBJ2-3, with D possibly matching TRBD2 (6 bases). This CDR3 region has 17 residues. Between the trimmed V and J ends, which lost 4 bases and 6 bases, there was a span of 23 bases. Per germline, CDR1 SGHAT and CDR2 FQNNGV. The CDR3 DNA follows: TGTGCCAGCAGCTACCCGTGGGGTAGCGGCTTAAGGGATACGCAGTATTTT. Its translation is CASSYPWGSGLRDTQYF.

The genes are TRBV28 and TRBJ2-2; a weak D match, TRBD2 (6 bases). The CDR3 totals 14 residues. Per the germline V gene, CDR1 is MDHEN and CDR2 is SYDVKM. Between the trimmed V and J ends, which lost 2 bases and 4 bases, there was a span of 8 bases. The CDR3 here is CASSLGGFTGELFF. The CDR3 coding sequence is TGTGCCAGCAGTTTAGGGGGGTTCACCGGGGAGCTGTTTTTT.

The chain combines TRBV10-3 with TRBJ2-3; D may be TRBD2 (5 bases). Trimming removed 4 bases from V and 2 bases from J, with 7 bases in between. The CDR3 has 13 amino acids. The germline V gene has CDR1 ENHRY and CDR2 SYGVKD. The DNA of the CDR3 is TGTGCCATCAGTGGAGGGATCACAGATACGCAGTATTTT. Translated, it gives CAISGGITDTQYF.

In its sample, this clone was seen a few times. The chain carries TRBV7-2 and TRBJ2-5; TRBD1 is a possible D gene (6 bases). The germline V gene encodes CDR1 SGHTA and CDR2 FQGNSA. The V end was cut by 4 bases, the J end by 1 base, with 13 bases between. CDR3 length: 15 residues. CDR3 in amino acids: CASSSRGKFQETQYF. For the CDR3, the DNA is TGTGCCAGCAGCTCCAGGGGCAAGTTCCAAGAGACCCAGTACTTC.

This clone showed up just a few times. The chain links TRBV4-1 to TRBJ2-7, with TRBD1 matching over 9 bases. Germline trimming cut 4 bases from V and 2 bases from J; bases unmatched to any gene: 6. This CDR3 has 15 residues. Per the germline V gene, CDR1 is MGHRA and CDR2 is YSYEKL. DNA of the CDR3: TGCGCCAGCAGCCCCCGGACAGGGGACACCTACGAGCAGTACTTC. Its protein product is CASSPRTGDTYEQYF.

This rearrangement joins TRBV28 to TRBJ2-2; D might be TRBD1 (6 bases). Germline V gives CDR1 MDHEN, CDR2 SYDVKM. The CDR3 has 15 amino acids. Between the trimmed V and J ends, which lost 8 bases and 0 bases, there was a span of 13 bases. CDR3 amino acids: CASGAGTTNTGELFF. The CDR3 DNA is TGTGCCAGCGGGGCCGGGACAACGAACACCGGGGAGCTGTTTTTT.

The sample holds a few counts of this clone. The chain couples TRBV5-1 to TRBJ2-3; 8 bases are shared with TRBD1. In germline, CDR1 is SGHRS, CDR2 YFSETQ. V was pared by 0 bases and J by 1 base, with 1 base of the junction left unmatched. The CDR3 sequence is 15 residues long. The CDR3 loop reads CASSLEGQGTDTQYF. CDR3 sequence (DNA): TGCGCCAGCAGCTTGGAGGGACAGGGCACAGATACGCAGTATTTT.

The V gene is TRBV2, the J gene TRBJ2-1; D is unclear. CDR3 length equals 16 residues. With 4 bases removed from V and 5 bases from J, the gap between germline ends came to 18 bases. Germline V gene data show CDR1 as SNHLY and CDR2 as FYNNEI. CDR3 sequence (DNA): TGTGCCAGCAGTGGAGAGACATCTTCGCAAAACAATGAGCAGTTCTTC. Translating gives CASSGETSSQNNEQFF.

V and J are TRBV5-1 and TRBJ2-1, with a possible D match to TRBD2 (5 bases). The CDR3 has 13 residues. The germline V gene has CDR1 SGHRS and CDR2 YFSETQ. V was clipped by 3 bases and J by 6 bases, with 10 bases between them. CDR3 bases: TGCGCCAGCAGCTGGCTAGGAGGCAATGAGCAGTTCTTC. This translates into CASSWLGGNEQFF. The full variable domain, in which reference TRBV5-1 and TRBJ2-1 provide the parts outside the CDR3, is KAGVTQTPRYLIKTRGQQVTLSCSPISGHRSVSWYQQTPGQGLQFLFEYFSETQRNKGNFPGRFSGRQFSNSRSEMNVSTLELGDSALYLCASSWLGGNEQFFGPGTRLTVL.

This chain links TRBV6-5 with TRBJ2-7; 9 bases agree with TRBD1. V shed 7 bases and J 2 bases; nucleotides not matched to a gene: 9. The CDR3 loop spans 15 amino acids. CDR1 is MNHEY, CDR2 SVGAGI, per germline. CDR3 bases: TGTGCCAGCACACATGGGGGACAGGGAACCTACGAGCAGTACTTC. Protein product: CASTHGGQGTYEQYF.

This clone was seen many times. The rearrangement links TRBV19 to TRBJ2-6, with 10 bases matching TRBD1. The V segment lost 4 bases and the J segment 4 bases; nucleotides outside the gene matches: 7. Germline V gives CDR1 LNHDA, CDR2 SQIVND (reference sequence). The CDR3 has 17 amino acids. CDR3 in amino acids: CASSSRDRGGGANVLTF. The CDR3 DNA follows: TGTGCCAGTAGTAGTCGGGACAGGGGAGGCGGGGCCAACGTCCTGACTTTC.

A single count supports this clone. The V call is TRBV27, the J call TRBJ2-5, with a tentative D call TRBD1 (5 bases). Germline V gene lookup returns CDR1 MNHEY and CDR2 SMNVEV (reference sequence). The CDR3 loop spans 15 amino acids. Trimming pared 4 bases from V and 0 bases from J, leaving 12 bases between. CDR3 nucleotides: TGTGCCAGCAGTTCCAGGGTTGGGTACCAAGAGACCCAGTACTTC. Residues: CASSSRVGYQETQYF.